This T cell receptor beta chain originates from a study of T cells in localized non-small cell lung cancer. General study results and limits: There was an association of higher blood T cell density with longer overall survival. Uninvolved neighboring lung showed the greatest T cell clonality, exceeding tumor.

This clone is deemed medium-sized. The target antigen is unknown. TCRdb's table, derived via immunoSEQ multiplex PCR, lists solely in-frame clones and lacks some. The data contain about 1,700 clones, roughly 21% of them singletons. The length of the CDR3 is 14 residues. CDR1 is SGHNT, CDR2 YENEEA, per germline. V was cut by 3 bases and J by 4 bases, with 9 bases left in between. This specimen consisted of lung tumor tissue, obtained before any cancer treatment. The sequence was obtained from a male donor aged 60 or over with stage I lung adenocarcinoma. The J gene is TRBJ2-2, the V gene TRBV11-3; D gene uncertain. The CDR3 spells CASSFGSTTGELFF. The CDR3 DNA is TGTGCCAGCAGCTTTGGGTCGACCACCGGGGAGCTGTTTTTT. The whole variable domain, remainder taken from reference TRBV11-3 and TRBJ2-2, is EAGVVQSPRYKIIEKKQPVAFWCNPISGHNTLYWYLQNLGQGPELLIRYENEEAVDDSQLPKDRFSAERLKGVDSTLKIQPAELGDSAVYLCASSFGSTTGELFFGEGSRLTVL.